The entry that follows covers one TCR beta chain sequence. TCRdb's copy holds only in-frame clones and misses some; the assay was immunoSEQ multiplex PCR. The table lists about 100,000 clones, around three quarters of them singletons. These data are taken from a study of blood T cell repertoires in COVID-19. In the study overall: T cells, B-cell-depleted T cells, or PBMCs supplied cDNA or gDNA.

V trimming: 3 bases; J trimming: 8 bases; junction bases outside the gene matches: 0. The germline V gene encodes CDR1 SGHNT and CDR2 YYREEE (reference sequence). This CDR3 spans 13 amino acids. This clonotype originated in a man aged 50 or older who had recovered from COVID-19. The sample consisted of peripheral blood. The V gene is TRBV5-4, the J gene TRBJ1-6; 9 positions match TRBD1. In nucleotides, the CDR3 is TGTGCCAGCAGCTGGACAGGGGATTCACCCCTCCACTTT. Its translation is CASSWTGDSPLHF.